This T cell receptor beta chain is from a study of shared clonotypes between healthy human individuals. Trimming removed 9 bases at V and 4 bases at J, with 18 bases between. This CDR3 has 14 residues. Germline V gene data show CDR1 as SNHLY and CDR2 as FYNNEI. Findings and caveats of the study: Sequencing depth was predicted to influence how clonotypes are shared among donors. Naive subsets generally exceeded memory subsets in estimated richness.

The table came from immunoSEQ multiplex PCR; TCRdb's copy has only in-frame clones and leaves some out. The table lists roughly 2.2 million clones, less than 95% of them singletons. The study drew all its donors from Caucasian adults living in Nashville, Tennessee. The sample holds a few counts of this clone. As yet, its antigen is unknown. The receptor was isolated from a young man in good health. Some clones in this sample may be carry-over from other donors' samples. The sample taken for sequencing was naive CD4+ T cells from PBMCs. The subset: CD45RA+ positively selected. The chain combines TRBV2 with TRBJ1-1, with D perhaps matching TRBD1 (5 bases). The CDR3 loop is CASRERVRGTEAFF. DNA of the CDR3: TGTGCCAGTAGGGAAAGGGTAAGGGGCACTGAAGCTTTCTTT.